A few counts support the clone carrying this TCR beta chain. Its antigen is currently unknown. Germline values: CDR1 LNHNV, CDR2 YYDKDF (reference sequence). This CDR3 spans 12 amino acids. Deletions cut 2 bases from V and 5 bases from J, with 7 bases between. The TCR beta library used iRepertoire HTBI primers with Arm-PCR amplification of CDR3. TCRdb re-called the multiplex PCR reads through MiXCR, storing one row per CDR3 protein. The data hold over 350,000 distinct CDR3 sequences, with approximately 15% observed a single time. This entry is derived from a study of regulatory T cells in long-lasting Graves disease. In the study overall: Graves' patients diagnosed newly had used antithyroid drugs under 3 months. Study-wide results and caveats: Thyroid tissue went unstudied; only peripheral blood was examined.

The time point denotes: newly diagnosed GD, antithyroid drugs for less than 3 months. PBMCs provided the RNA from which the TCR library was made. This sample was shared with a second study, whose subject was T cells in Graves' hyperthyroidism and ophthalmopathy.

The specimen was peripheral blood mononuclear cells (PBMCs), collected at new diagnosis, from a patient treated with antithyroid drugs. This clonotype was obtained from a woman in her thirties or forties with Graves disease. The chain is built from TRBV15 and TRBJ2-7; D gene unclear. CDR3: CATSRSYNEQYF. CDR3 DNA: TGTGCCACCAGCAGATCGTATAACGAGCAGTACTTC. Complete variable domain (other parts from reference TRBV15 and TRBJ2-7): DAMVIQNPRYQVTQFGKPVTLSCSQTLNHNVMYWYQQKSSQAPKLLFHYYDKDFNNEADTPDNFQSRRPNTSFCFLDIRSPGLGDTAMYLCATSRSYNEQYFGPGTRLTVT.